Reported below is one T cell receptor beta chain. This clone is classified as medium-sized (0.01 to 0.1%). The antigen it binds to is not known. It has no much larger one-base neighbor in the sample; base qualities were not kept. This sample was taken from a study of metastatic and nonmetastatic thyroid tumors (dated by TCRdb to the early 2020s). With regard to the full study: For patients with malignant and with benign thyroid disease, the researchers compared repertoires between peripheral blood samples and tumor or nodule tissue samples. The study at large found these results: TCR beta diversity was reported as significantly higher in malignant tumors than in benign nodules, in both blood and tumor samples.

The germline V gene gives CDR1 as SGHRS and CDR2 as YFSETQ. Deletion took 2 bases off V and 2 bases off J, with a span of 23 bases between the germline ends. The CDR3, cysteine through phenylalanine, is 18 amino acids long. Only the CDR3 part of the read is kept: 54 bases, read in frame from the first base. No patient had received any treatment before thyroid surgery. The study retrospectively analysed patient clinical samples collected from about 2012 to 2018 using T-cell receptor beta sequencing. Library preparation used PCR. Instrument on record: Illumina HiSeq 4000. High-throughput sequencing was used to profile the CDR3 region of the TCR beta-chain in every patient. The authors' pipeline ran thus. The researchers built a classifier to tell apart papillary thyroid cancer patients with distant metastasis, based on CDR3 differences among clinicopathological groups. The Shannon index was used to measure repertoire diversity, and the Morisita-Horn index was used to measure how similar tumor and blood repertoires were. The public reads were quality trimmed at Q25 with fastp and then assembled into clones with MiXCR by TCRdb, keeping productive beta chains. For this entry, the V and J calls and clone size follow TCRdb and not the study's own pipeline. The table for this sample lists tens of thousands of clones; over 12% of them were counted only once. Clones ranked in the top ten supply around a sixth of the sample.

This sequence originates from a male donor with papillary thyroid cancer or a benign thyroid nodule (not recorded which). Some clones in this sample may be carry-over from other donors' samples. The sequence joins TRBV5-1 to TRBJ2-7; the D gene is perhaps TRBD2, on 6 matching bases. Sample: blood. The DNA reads TGCGCCAGCAGCTTCGTTAGCCCCCGGACTGGCGGGACCTACGAGCAGTACTTC. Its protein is CASSFVSPRTGGTYEQYF.